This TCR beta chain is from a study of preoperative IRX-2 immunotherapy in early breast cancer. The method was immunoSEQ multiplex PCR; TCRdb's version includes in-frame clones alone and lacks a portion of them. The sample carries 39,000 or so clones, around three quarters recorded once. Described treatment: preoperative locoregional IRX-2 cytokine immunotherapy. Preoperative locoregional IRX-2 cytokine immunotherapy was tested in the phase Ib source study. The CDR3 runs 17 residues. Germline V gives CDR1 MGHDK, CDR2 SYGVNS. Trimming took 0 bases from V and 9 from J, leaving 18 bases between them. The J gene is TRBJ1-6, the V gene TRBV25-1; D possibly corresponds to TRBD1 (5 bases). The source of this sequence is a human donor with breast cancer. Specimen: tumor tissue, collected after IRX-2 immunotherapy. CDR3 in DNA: TGTGCCAGCAGTGAATACAGTGGGACGGGTCTATTTTCACCCCTCCACTTT. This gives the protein CASSEYSGTGLFSPLHF.